The 29 T cell receptor beta chains given below trace back to one sample, sequenced in a study of molecular identifiers for immune sequencing clone quantification. TCRdb reanalysed the PCR reads using MiXCR and keeps one entry per CDR3 protein. The sample consists of more than 450,000 distinct CDR3 sequences, 20% to 25% of them appearing once. The sample comprised naive CD8+ T cells from blood, with Jurkat cell RNA spiked in. Subset given: FACS-sorted CD8+CD4-CCR7+CD45RA+ naive T cells. The receptors derive from a human donor in good health. Some libraries in this study had Jurkat cell RNA spiked in.

The chain couples TRBV7-9 to TRBJ2-7; D is unclear. The length of the CDR3 is 11 residues. From germline, CDR1 is SEHNR and CDR2 FQNEAQ (reference sequence). Trimming removed 5 bases at V and 7 bases at J, with 9 bases between. Here the CDR3 DNA reads TGTGCCAGCAGCCCCGACCTGGAGCAGTACTTC. Its translation: CASSPDLEQYF.

The sample holds many counts of this clonotype. The rearrangement joins TRBV5-1 to TRBJ2-2; 8 positions agree with TRBD1. The CDR3 is 15 amino acids. Unmatched junction bases numbered 5, after V lost 2 bases and J lost 5 bases. Germline V gives CDR1 SGHRS, CDR2 YFSETQ. The CDR3 DNA reads as TGCGCCAGCAGCTTTTCAGGGGGCCTGACCGGGGAGCTGTTTTTT. Its protein is CASSFSGGLTGELFF. Together with reference TRBV5-1 and TRBJ2-2, the CDR3 gives the full variable domain: KAGVTQTPRYLIKTRGQQVTLSCSPISGHRSVSWYQQTPGQGLQFLFEYFSETQRNKGNFPGRFSGRQFSNSRSEMNVSTLELGDSALYLCASSFSGGLTGELFFGEGSRLTVL.

This clonotype was seen a few times. The rearrangement joins TRBV7-9 to TRBJ2-7; the D is unclear. The CDR3 sequence is 15 residues long. CDR1 and CDR2 (germline): SEHNR, FQNEAQ (reference sequence). Trimming stripped 1 base from V and 5 bases from J, with 15 bases between. The chain's CDR3 is CASSLVSLGVDEQYF. The CDR3 nucleotides read TGTGCCAGCAGCTTAGTCTCTTTAGGCGTGGACGAGCAGTACTTC.

Remarks on this clonotype: The junction and the germline gene differ at one end; a read error may be behind it. The chain is built from TRBV7-7 and TRBJ1-1, with D unclear. This CDR3 is built from 13 residues. Germline CDR1 is SSHAT and CDR2 is FNYEAQ (reference sequence). In DNA, the CDR3 is TGTGCTAGCAGCTTGAGTCCGAACACTGGAGCTTTCTTT. Protein product: CASSLSPNTGAFF.

Note on this clonotype: The junction does not match germline at one end; this may be a read error. The chain has TRBV20-1 and TRBJ2-7; TRBD2 agrees at 11 bases. CDR3 length: 15 amino acids. The germline V gene encodes CDR1 DFQATT and CDR2 SNEGSKA (reference sequence). The CDR3, as DNA: TGCAGTGCCAGAGGAATAGCGGGAGGGCCGTACGAGCAGTACTTC. This codes for CSARGIAGGPYEQYF.

As to this clonotype: Likely a read error: the CDR3 ends without its conserved phenylalanine or tryptophan. The chain uses TRBV3-1 and TRBJ2-5; no firm D call. With 4 bases removed from V and 7 bases from J, the gap between germline ends came to 7 bases. CDR1 and CDR2 from the germline V gene are LGHDT and YNNKEL (reference sequence). The CDR3 covers 11 residues. The CDR3 DNA reads as TGTGCCAGCAGCCGATCCCTGACCCAGTACCTC. This encodes CASSRSLTQYL.

V is TRBV15 and J is TRBJ2-3; 14 nucleotides match TRBD2. The V gene end was trimmed by 4 bases and the J gene end by 4 bases; junction bases not matched to a gene: 4. The CDR3 length is 16 residues. Germline V gene data show CDR1 as LNHNV and CDR2 as YYDKDF (reference sequence). CDR3 sequence (DNA): TGTGCCACCAGCACTGGACTAGCGGGGGGCGCAGATACGCAGTATTTT. Protein product: CATSTGLAGGADTQYF.

With respect to this clonotype: One end of the junction fails to match germline, which may point to a read error. The chain couples TRBV3-1 to TRBJ2-3; 9 nucleotides line up with TRBD1. Per the germline V gene, CDR1 is LGHDT and CDR2 is YNNKEL (reference sequence). The CDR3 length is 15 residues. The CDR3: CAGSPPGTGLDTQYF. The CDR3 bases are TGTGCCGGCAGCCCTCCCGGGACAGGGCTAGATACGCAGTATTTT.

This clonotype was seen only a few times. V gene TRBV30 combines with J gene TRBJ1-6; 8 nucleotides agree with TRBD1. This CDR3 has 14 amino acids. The germline gives CDR1 GTSNPN, CDR2 SVGIG (reference sequence). J gave up 7 bases and V 8 bases, and 10 bases lay outside the gene matches. The chain's CDR3 is CAGTLGTGNSPLHF. In DNA form, the CDR3 reads TGTGCCGGCACCCTGGGGACAGGAAATTCACCCCTCCACTTT.

This clonotype was found many times. The genes are TRBV7-9 and TRBJ2-7; D uncertain. The CDR3 has 14 amino acids. CDR1 SEHNR and CDR2 FQNEAQ come from the germline V gene (reference sequence). The V end was cut by 4 bases, the J end by 0 bases, with 10 bases between. The CDR3 bases are TGTGCCAGCAGCTCGAGTGATAGCTCCTACGAGCAGTACTTC. Protein product: CASSSSDSSYEQYF.

This clonotype has more than one count but fewer than ten. The DNA of the CDR3 is TGTGCCAGCAGTGAATCGTCAGGATATAGCAATCAGCCCCAGCATTTT. Encoded protein: CASSESSGYSNQPQHF. The J gene is TRBJ1-5, the V gene TRBV2, with D unresolved. V dropped 2 bases and J dropped 0 bases, with 11 bases sitting between them. CDR3 length: 16 residues. Germline V CDR1 and CDR2: SNHLY, FYNNEI.

This clonotype was found a few times. The chain has TRBV14 and TRBJ1-2; D is perhaps TRBD1 (5 bases). Trimming pared 4 bases from V and 3 bases from J, leaving 15 bases between. The CDR3 is 15 residues long. Germline CDR1 and CDR2: SGHDN and FVKESK. CDR3 residues: CASSLNTGPHYGYTF. DNA for the CDR3: TGTGCCAGCAGCCTTAACACAGGTCCACACTATGGCTACACCTTC.

This clonotype was counted between two and nine times. This chain links TRBV2 with TRBJ2-5, with no clear D. Germline loops: CDR1 SNHLY, CDR2 FYNNEI. V lost 2 bases and J 1 base, leaving 17 bases between the germline ends. The CDR3 contains 17 residues. CDR3 sequence: CASSEIIGSAAQETQYF. Here the CDR3 DNA reads TGTGCCAGCAGTGAAATTATAGGGTCGGCAGCCCAAGAGACCCAGTACTTC.

This clonotype has more than one count but fewer than ten. V usage is TRBV19 and J usage is TRBJ2-1; the match to TRBD2 covers 10 bases. The V gene end was trimmed by 6 bases and the J gene end by 4 bases; junction bases not matched to a gene: 6. CDR1 is LNHDA, CDR2 SQIVND, per germline (reference sequence). This CDR3 contains 15 residues. The CDR3 loop reads CASRTSSGGYNEQFF. CDR3 nucleotide sequence: TGTGCCAGTAGAACATCTAGCGGGGGTTACAATGAGCAGTTCTTC. Combining the CDR3 with reference TRBV19 and TRBJ2-1 gives the whole variable domain DGGITQSPKYLFRKEGQNVTLSCEQNLNHDAMYWYRQDPGQGLRLIYYSQIVNDFQKGDIAEGYSVSREKKESFPLTVTSAQKNPTAFYLCASRTSSGGYNEQFFGPGTRLTVL.

This clonotype appeared many times. This rearrangement joins TRBV4-3 to TRBJ1-3; D call uncertain. V was cut by 0 bases and J by 1 base, with 16 bases left in between. This CDR3 is 18 amino acids long. Germline assignment: CDR1 LGHNA and CDR2 YSLEER. CDR3 sequence: CASSQEIPGSLSGNTIYF. The CDR3 DNA sequence: TGCGCCAGCAGCCAAGAAATCCCCGGGTCACTATCTGGAAACACCATATATTTT.

J is TRBJ2-2 and V is TRBV12-3 or TRBV12-4; 8 bases are a match to TRBD1. The CDR3 has 17 residues. The V segment lost 3 bases and the J segment 8 bases; nucleotides outside the gene matches: 14. CDR3 bases: TGTGCCAGCAGTTTCCCGGGACAGGAATCGGATTTAGGGGAGCTGTTTTTT. Protein sequence: CASSFPGQESDLGELFF.

The V and J genes are TRBV4-1 and TRBJ1-1; 7 bases line up with TRBD1. The CDR3 contains 15 residues. CDR1 and CDR2 from the germline V gene are MGHRA and YSYEKL. V lost 5 bases, J lost 4 bases, and 10 bases stayed unmatched. CDR3 DNA: TGCGCCAGCAGCAGGCAGGGGGACACTAGCACTGAAGCTTTCTTT. Residues: CASSRQGDTSTEAFF.

This clonotype was seen only a few times. This rearrangement joins TRBV20-1 to TRBJ1-1; maybe TRBD1 (6 bases). The CDR3 runs 15 residues. CDR1 DFQATT and CDR2 SNEGSKA come from the germline V gene (reference sequence). With 0 bases removed from V and 5 bases from J, the gap between germline ends came to 16 bases. Written as DNA, the CDR3 is TGCAGTGCTAGAGACCCTTTCAGGGGCGGAACTGAAGCTTTCTTT. Translating gives CSARDPFRGGTEAFF.

Concerning this clonotype itself: A much larger clone is a single base away; this may be a read error. The CDR3 loop reads CASQVTGTQYF. Written as DNA, the CDR3 is TGTGCCAGCCAAGTGACAGGTACGCAGTATTTT. This rearrangement joins TRBV28 to TRBJ2-3, with a weak D call TRBD1 (6 bases). This CDR3 is built from 11 residues. Germline CDR1 MDHEN, CDR2 SYDVKM.

The genes are TRBV18 and TRBJ2-1; D is unresolved. Trimming stripped 5 bases from V and 7 bases from J, with 21 bases between. The germline V gene encodes CDR1 KGHSH and CDR2 LQKENI. The CDR3 runs 16 residues. CDR3 in DNA: TGTGCCAGCTCAGGTCGGGTGGTAACGTTTGGGAATGAGCAGTTCTTC. Its protein product is CASSGRVVTFGNEQFF. Full variable domain (outside the CDR3, taken from reference TRBV18 and TRBJ2-1): NAGVMQNPRHLVRRRGQEARLRCSPMKGHSHVYWYRQLPEEGLKFMVYLQKENIIDESGMPKERFSAEFPKEGPSILRIQQVVRGDSAAYFCASSGRVVTFGNEQFFGPGTRLTVL.

There are many counts of this clonotype. V and J are TRBV9 and TRBJ2-7; possibly TRBD1 for D (6 bases). The V gene's germline CDR1 is SGDLS and CDR2 YYNGEE. The CDR3 runs to 15 residues. V was cut by 4 bases and J by 0 bases, with 14 bases left in between. The DNA for the CDR3 is TGTGCCAGCAGCCTTACAGGGTACAGCTCCTACGAGCAGTACTTC. As protein: CASSLTGYSSYEQYF.

This clonotype was counted between two and nine times. CDR3 coding DNA: TGTGCCAGCAGGGGAAGGGATTGGTACGACAATCAGCCCCAGCATTTT. This translates into CASRGRDWYDNQPQHF. The chain joins TRBV27 to TRBJ1-5; D remains ambiguous. The V end lost 6 bases, the J end lost 3 bases, and 18 bases lay between the germline ends. Germline V gives CDR1 MNHEY, CDR2 SMNVEV (reference sequence). The CDR3 length is 16 residues.

This clonotype was picked up many times. This chain uses TRBV7-9 with TRBJ2-3, with TRBD1 matching over 7 bases. J gave up 2 bases and V 4 bases, and 3 bases lay outside the gene matches. CDR3 length: 14 residues. Germline lookup yields CDR1 SEHNR and CDR2 FQNEAQ (reference sequence). This CDR3 reads CASSSTGDTDTQYF. As DNA, the CDR3 is TGTGCCAGCAGCTCTACAGGGGACACAGATACGCAGTATTTT.

The J gene is TRBJ1-1, the V gene TRBV11-3, with unresolved D. Germline loops: CDR1 SGHNT, CDR2 YENEEA. This CDR3 has 13 amino acids. V lost 3 bases and J 7 bases, leaving 12 bases between the germline ends. This CDR3 is CASSFVGGSEAFF. CDR3 nucleotide sequence: TGTGCCAGCAGCTTCGTTGGAGGCAGTGAAGCTTTCTTT. Complete variable domain (other parts from reference TRBV11-3 and TRBJ1-1): EAGVVQSPRYKIIEKKQPVAFWCNPISGHNTLYWYLQNLGQGPELLIRYENEEAVDDSQLPKDRFSAERLKGVDSTLKIQPAELGDSAVYLCASSFVGGSEAFFGQGTRLTVV.

This clonotype was recorded many times. The CDR3 DNA sequence: TGCGCCAGCAGCCAAAACAGGGCCCGGGGCGAGCAGTACTTC. It encodes CASSQNRARGEQYF. The chain couples TRBV4-1 to TRBJ2-7; D is perhaps TRBD1 (6 bases). There are 14 residues in the CDR3. Trimming cost V 2 bases and J 6 bases, with 14 bases left between them. Germline CDR1 and CDR2: MGHRA and YSYEKL.

This clonotype has a handful of counts. This chain uses TRBV20-1 with TRBJ2-7; a possible D gene is TRBD2 (5 bases). The germline V gene encodes CDR1 DFQATT and CDR2 SNEGSKA (reference sequence). The CDR3 length is 15 residues. V was shortened by 1 base and J by 3 bases, with 16 bases between the two germline ends. CDR3 nucleotide sequence: TGCAGTGCTAGAGTTTCCGGGATAGCGAGCTACGAGCAGTACTTC. Its protein is CSARVSGIASYEQYF.

This clonotype was picked up a small number of times. The chain uses TRBV6-5 and TRBJ1-5; D not certain. Trimming shortened V by 6 bases and J by 5 bases, and 11 bases separated the two germline ends. CDR3 size: 13 residues. Germline V gene sequence: CDR1 MNHEY, CDR2 SVGAGI. For the CDR3, the DNA is TGTGCCAGCAGCTCCAGGCTCGATCAGCCCCAGCATTTT. It translates to CASSSRLDQPQHF.

This clonotype was seen at least ten times. Here the CDR3 reads CASSPRTGGTEAFF. In DNA, the CDR3 is TGTGCCAGCAGCCCGAGAACAGGGGGGACTGAAGCTTTCTTT. The chain carries TRBV14 and TRBJ1-1; TRBD1 matches at 8 bases. Germline CDR1 and CDR2: SGHDN and FVKESK. There are 14 residues in the CDR3. V lost 4 bases, J lost 5 bases, and 6 bases stayed unmatched.

This clonotype came up many times. J is TRBJ1-5 and V is TRBV6-2 or TRBV6-3; D is unclear. Germline V gene data show CDR1 as MNHEY and CDR2 as SVGEGT. V lost 2 bases and J 0 bases, leaving 5 bases between the germline ends. The length of the CDR3 is 14 residues. In DNA, the CDR3 is TGTGCCAGCAGTTACGTGGATAGCAATCAGCCCCAGCATTTT. Its protein is CASSYVDSNQPQHF.